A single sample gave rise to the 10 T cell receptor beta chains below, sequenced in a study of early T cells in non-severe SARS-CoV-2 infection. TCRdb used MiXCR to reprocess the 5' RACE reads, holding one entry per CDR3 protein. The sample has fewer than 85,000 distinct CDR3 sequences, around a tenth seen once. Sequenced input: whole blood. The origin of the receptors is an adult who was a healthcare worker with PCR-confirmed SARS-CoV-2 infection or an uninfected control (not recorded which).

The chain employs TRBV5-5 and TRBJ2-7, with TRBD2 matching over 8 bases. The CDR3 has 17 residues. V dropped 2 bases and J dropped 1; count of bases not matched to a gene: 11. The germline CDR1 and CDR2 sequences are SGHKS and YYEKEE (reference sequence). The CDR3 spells CASSFLPVTSASYEQYF. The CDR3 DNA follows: TGTGCCAGCAGCTTCTTGCCCGTGACTAGCGCGTCCTACGAGCAGTACTTC.

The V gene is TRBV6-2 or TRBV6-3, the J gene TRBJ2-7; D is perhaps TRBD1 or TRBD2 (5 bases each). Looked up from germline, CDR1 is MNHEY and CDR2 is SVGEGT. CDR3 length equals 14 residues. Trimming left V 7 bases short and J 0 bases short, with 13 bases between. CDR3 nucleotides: TGTGCCAGCAATCCGGGGCCTTCCTCCTACGAGCAGTACTTC. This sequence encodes CASNPGPSSYEQYF.

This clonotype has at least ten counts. CDR3 sequence: CATSEGGTYNEQFF. The DNA for the CDR3 is TGTGCCACCAGTGAAGGGGGGACCTACAATGAGCAGTTCTTC. The chain links TRBV24-1 to TRBJ2-1; D possibly matches TRBD1 or TRBD2 (6 bases each). Germline lookup yields CDR1 KGHDR and CDR2 SFDVKD. This CDR3 is built from 14 residues. V shed 4 bases and J shed 2 bases, with 8 bases lying between them.

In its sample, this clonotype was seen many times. CDR3 DNA sequence: TGTGCCAGCAGTTTAAGATCGGCCCCCGAGAACACTGAAGCTTTCTTT. Protein: CASSLRSAPENTEAFF. This rearrangement joins TRBV28 to TRBJ1-1; D gene unclear. The CDR3 runs 16 residues. The germline gives CDR1 MDHEN, CDR2 SYDVKM. The V and J ends lost 2 bases and 1 base respectively, with 14 bases between them.

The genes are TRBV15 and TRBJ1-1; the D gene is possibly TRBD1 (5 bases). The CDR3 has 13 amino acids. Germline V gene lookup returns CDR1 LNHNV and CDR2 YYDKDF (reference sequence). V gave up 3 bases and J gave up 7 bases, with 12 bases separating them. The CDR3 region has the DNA TGTGCCACCAGCAGGGACACAACCCTTGAAGCTTTCTTT. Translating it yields CATSRDTTLEAFF.

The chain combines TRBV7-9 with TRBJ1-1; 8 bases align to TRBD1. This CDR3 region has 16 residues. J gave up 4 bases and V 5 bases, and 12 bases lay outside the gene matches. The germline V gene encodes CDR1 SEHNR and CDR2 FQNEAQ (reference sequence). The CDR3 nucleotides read TGTGCCAGCAGCCCCAAACGCTCAGGGGGCATCACTGAAGCTTTCTTT. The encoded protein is CASSPKRSGGITEAFF.

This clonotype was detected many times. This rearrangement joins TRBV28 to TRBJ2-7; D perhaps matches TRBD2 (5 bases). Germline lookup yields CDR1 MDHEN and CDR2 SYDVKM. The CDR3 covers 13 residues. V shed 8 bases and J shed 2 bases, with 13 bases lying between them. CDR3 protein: CASGGGSTYEQYF. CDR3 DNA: TGTGCCAGCGGTGGCGGGTCAACCTACGAGCAGTACTTC.

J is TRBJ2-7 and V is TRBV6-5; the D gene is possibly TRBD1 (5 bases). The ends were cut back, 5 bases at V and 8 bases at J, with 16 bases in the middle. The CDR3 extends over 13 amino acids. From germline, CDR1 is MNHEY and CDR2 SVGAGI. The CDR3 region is CASSRGPGSKQYF. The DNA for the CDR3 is TGTGCCAGCAGTAGGGGCCCAGGTAGTAAGCAGTACTTC.

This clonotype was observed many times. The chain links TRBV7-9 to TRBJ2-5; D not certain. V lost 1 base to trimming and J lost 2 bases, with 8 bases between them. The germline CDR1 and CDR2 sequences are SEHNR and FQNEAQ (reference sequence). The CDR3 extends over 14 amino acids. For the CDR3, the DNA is TGTGCCAGCAGCTTAGGGGATTGGCAAGAGACCCAGTACTTC. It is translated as CASSLGDWQETQYF.

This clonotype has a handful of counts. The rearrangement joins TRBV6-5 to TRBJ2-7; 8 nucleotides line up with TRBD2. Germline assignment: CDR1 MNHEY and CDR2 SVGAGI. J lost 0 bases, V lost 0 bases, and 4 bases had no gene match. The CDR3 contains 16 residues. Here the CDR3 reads CASSYSRLAFSYEQYF. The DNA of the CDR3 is TGTGCCAGCAGTTACTCGAGACTAGCGTTCTCCTACGAGCAGTACTTC.